Detailed here is one T cell receptor (beta chain). Only a few counts were recorded for this clonotype. Its cognate antigen has yet to be identified. No per-base quality is available; no much larger clone lies one base away. Library creation used 5' RACE. Sequencing was carried out with an Illumina HiSeq 2000. A universal primer binding site was added through template switching, and the final cDNA carried a unique molecular identifier so that TCR cDNA molecules could be counted accurately. Specific primers in the conserved constant-segment region were used to synthesize first-strand cDNA for the TCR alpha and beta chains. To control for contamination, each cDNA library was double barcoded with a SMART-Mk sample barcode plus Illumina barcodes. TruSeq adapter sequences, together with Illumina sample barcodes, were added in two successive PCR steps. Sequencing of the TCR alpha and beta cDNA libraries was done on the Illumina HiSeq platform using custom primers. Turning to the authors' computational methods: MiGEC processed the raw reads to extract unique molecular identifiers, while MiXCR was used to determine the CDR3 positions. Recombination models were inferred per individual with the repgenHMM and IGoR tools using an EM algorithm. The tcR package in R was used for shared clonotype analysis, with sharing normalized by the product of cloneset sizes. To study raw recombination without the effects of thymic and clonal selection, out-of-frame nonproductive sequences were analyzed. The public reads were reprocessed in TCRdb via fastp at Q25 and MiXCR, keeping in-frame beta chains. Each CDR3 protein appears once, grouped with its most common genes and DNA. V and J calls and clone size were set by TCRdb, not the authors. The sample table shows some 500,000 distinct CDR3 sequences, and 14% are seen once. The ten most abundant clones make up 0.98% of the sample.

Only healthy Caucasian donors were included. The twin cohort consisted of three pairs of female monozygotic twins, all aged about 18 to 29 years. CD4+ and CD8+ T cell populations were isolated with positive isolation kits from Invitrogen. Reading from cysteine to phenylalanine, the CDR3 counts 13 amino acids. Of the read, only the CDR3 DNA is kept; its 39 bases are in frame from base 1. Looking up the germline V gene yields CDR1 SGHRS and CDR2 YFSETQ. The trim is 0 bases for V and 8 bases for J, with a gap of 11 bases between the germline ends. The data stem from a study of identical twins (dated by TCRdb to 2016 to 2017). Study-wide context: The study deep-sequenced TCR alpha and beta repertoires from monozygotic twins, unrelated adults of various ages and cord blood to test whether fetal clonotypes persist. Replicate twin experiments were performed at different times using different library preparation protocols to rule out contamination.

The paper as a whole reports these results and caveats: Out-of-frame TCR alpha sequences shared between twins showed an excess of low generation-probability sequences compared with coincidental sharing between unrelated individuals. Recombination models systematically underestimated out-of-frame TCR alpha sharing in monozygotic twins but agreed with sharing between unrelated individuals. The excess sharing between twins in beta out-of-frame sequences was weaker because fewer shared sequences reduced the signal-to-noise ratio. Because the same donors could not be followed over many years, conclusions were based on cross-sectional statistical analysis. Zero-insertion analyses could be partly confounded by invariant T cells such as MAIT and iNKT, though diverse VJ usage argued against such confounding for most clonotypes. Abundant cord blood beta clonotypes had fewer insertions, young adult naive repertoires showed a similar but weaker trend, and memory repertoires showed no such trend.

The same sample was also used in a study of yellow fever vaccine responses in identical twins. The second study also describes: The T cell response to vaccination in identical twins was reported by the authors to appear partly convergent and partly personalized. The study precisely tracked vaccine-responding T cell clones in identical twins.

This TCR derives from a woman under 30 in good health. The V and J genes are TRBV5-1 and TRBJ2-5; no D gene is confidently identified. The sequenced material came from CD4+ T cells sorted from blood. CDR3 reads: CASSLEALRTQYF. The nucleotides are TGCGCCAGCAGCTTGGAGGCCCTACGAACCCAGTACTTC.